This TCR beta chain comes out of a study of radiation and T cells in renal cell carcinoma. In the study overall: Nephrectomy followed 15 Gy stereotactic body radiation by 4 weeks.

Described time point: blood 2 weeks post-SBRT. Treatment denoted: 15 Gy SBRT to primary tumor, nephrectomy 4 weeks later. Blood was sampled at baseline, 2 weeks and 4 weeks after SBRT. Only one count was recorded for this clone. Assay used: immunoSEQ multiplex PCR; TCRdb lists only in-frame clones, some missing. The profile shows about 150,000 clones, 87% of them singletons. This material consisted of blood, taken from a patient whose treatment included radiotherapy and nephrectomy. This sequence was found in a woman between 50 and 59 years old with renal cell carcinoma.

The CDR3 protein is CASSYTVGGGGYTF. The CDR3 DNA sequence: TGTGCCAGCAGTTACACGGTGGGGGGCGGTGGCTACACCTTC. This chain links TRBV6-5 with TRBJ1-2; tentative D call: TRBD1 (6 bases). This CDR3 is 14 amino acids long. With 2 bases removed from V and 7 bases from J, the gap between germline ends came to 14 bases. CDR1 is MNHEY and CDR2 is SVGAGI in the germline V gene.